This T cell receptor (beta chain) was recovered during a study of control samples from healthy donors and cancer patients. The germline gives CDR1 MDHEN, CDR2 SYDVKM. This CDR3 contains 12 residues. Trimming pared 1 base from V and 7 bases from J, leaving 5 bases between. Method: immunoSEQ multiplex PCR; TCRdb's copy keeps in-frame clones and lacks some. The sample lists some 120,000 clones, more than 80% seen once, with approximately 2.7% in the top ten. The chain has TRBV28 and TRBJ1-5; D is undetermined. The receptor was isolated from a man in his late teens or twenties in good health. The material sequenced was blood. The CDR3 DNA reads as TGTGCCAGCAGTTTATCGGGCCAGCCCCAGCATTTT. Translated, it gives CASSLSGQPQHF.